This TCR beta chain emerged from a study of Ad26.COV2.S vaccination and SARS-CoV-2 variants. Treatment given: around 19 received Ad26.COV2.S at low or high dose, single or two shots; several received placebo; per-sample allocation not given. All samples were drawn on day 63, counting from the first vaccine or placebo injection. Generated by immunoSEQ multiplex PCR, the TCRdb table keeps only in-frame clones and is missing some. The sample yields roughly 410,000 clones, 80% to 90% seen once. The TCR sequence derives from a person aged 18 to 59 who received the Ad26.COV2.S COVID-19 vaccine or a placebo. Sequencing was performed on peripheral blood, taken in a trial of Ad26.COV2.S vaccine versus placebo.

CDR3 in amino acids: CASSTTGNMGEKLFF. CDR3 nucleotide sequence: TGTGCCAGCAGTACCACAGGGAACATGGGTGAAAAACTGTTTTTT. The gene calls are TRBV25-1 and TRBJ1-4, with D maybe TRBD1 (6 bases). CDR1 and CDR2 (germline): MGHDK, SYGVNS. The CDR3 is 15 residues long. The germline V and J ends were trimmed by 5 bases and 7 bases, with 17 bases remaining between them. The variable domain in full, completed from reference TRBV25-1 and TRBJ1-4, reads EADIYQTPRYLVIGTGKKITLECSQTMGHDKMYWYQQDPGMELHLIHYSYGVNSTEKGDLSSESTVSRIRTEHFPLTLESARPSHTSQYLCASSTTGNMGEKLFFGSGTQLSVL.